A single sample is the source of the 3 T cell receptor beta chains below, sequenced in a study of OX40 agonist ivuxolimab in advanced cancers. Data came from immunoSEQ multiplex PCR; TCRdb stores just in-frame clones and leaves some out. The table shows 20,000 or so clones, with roughly 80% occurring only once. Sequencing was performed on CD4+ or CD8+ T cells sorted from blood, taken in a trial of the OX40 agonist ivuxolimab. Receptor source: an adult with an advanced solid tumor such as melanoma, head and neck, liver or kidney cancer.

The V and J genes are TRBV6-5 and TRBJ1-6; D is uncertain. In germline, CDR1 is MNHEY, CDR2 SVGAGI. Trimming removed 2 bases from V and 5 bases from J, with 10 bases in between. This CDR3 is 15 amino acids long. This chain's CDR3 is CASSYRVGNNSPLHF. CDR3 DNA: TGTGCCAGCAGTTACCGGGTGGGGAATAATTCACCCCTCCACTTT.

This chain connects TRBV19 to TRBJ2-7; 10 nucleotides align to TRBD1. The V segment lost 5 bases and the J segment 2 bases; nucleotides outside the gene matches: 9. The germline gives CDR1 LNHDA, CDR2 SQIVND (reference sequence). The CDR3 spans 16 residues. The CDR3 nucleotides are TGTGCCAGTAGTGCCCAGACAGGGGGCCGACCCTACGAGCAGTACTTC. The encoded protein is CASSAQTGGRPYEQYF.

V gene TRBV5-4 combines with J gene TRBJ1-2; no clear D. The CDR3 sequence is 12 residues long. The ends were cut back, 4 bases at V and 9 bases at J, with 13 bases in the middle. The germline V gene has CDR1 SGHNT and CDR2 YYREEE (reference sequence). The CDR3 DNA is TGTGCCAGCAGCCATCTCACCGGTAGCTACACCTTC. This sequence encodes CASSHLTGSYTF.